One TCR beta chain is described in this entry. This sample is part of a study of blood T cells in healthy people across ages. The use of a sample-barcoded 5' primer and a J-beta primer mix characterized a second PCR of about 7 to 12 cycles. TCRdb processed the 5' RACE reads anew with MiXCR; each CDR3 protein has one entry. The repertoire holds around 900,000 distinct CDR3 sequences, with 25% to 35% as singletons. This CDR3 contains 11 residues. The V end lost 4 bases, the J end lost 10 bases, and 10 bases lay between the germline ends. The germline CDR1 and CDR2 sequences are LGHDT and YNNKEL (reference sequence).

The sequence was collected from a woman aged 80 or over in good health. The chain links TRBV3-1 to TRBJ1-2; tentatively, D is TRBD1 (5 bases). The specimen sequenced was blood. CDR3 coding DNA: TGTGCCAGCAGCCCGGGGCGGTCCTACACCTTC. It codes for CASSPGRSYTF.